The 10 T cell receptor beta chains below all came from one sample that was sequenced in a study of T cell changes during pregnancy in multiple sclerosis. TCRdb keeps only in-frame clones here, not all; method: immunoSEQ multiplex PCR. The sample lists roughly 44,000 clones, 88% seen once, with approximately 5.8% in the top ten. The specimen comprised CD8+ T cells from peripheral blood mononuclear cells, sampled after pregnancy. The receptors here all came from a female donor in good health, enrolled as a control in a pregnancy study.

This chain links TRBV6-5 with TRBJ1-1; D possibly corresponds to TRBD1 (6 bases). Germline values: CDR1 MNHEY, CDR2 SVGAGI. This CDR3 is 15 amino acids long. Trimming shortened V by 0 bases and J by 3 bases, and 11 bases separated the two germline ends. CDR3 in amino acids: CASSYSRGIYTEAFF. DNA of the CDR3: TGTGCCAGCAGTTACTCGAGGGGGATCTACACTGAAGCTTTCTTT.

V is TRBV7-3 and J is TRBJ1-3, with D possibly TRBD1 on 6 matching bases. Germline CDR1 is SGHTA and CDR2 is FQGTGA. Trimming took 4 bases from V and 0 from J, leaving 10 bases between them. This CDR3 contains 15 residues. The CDR3 reads CASSSGQSSGNTIYF. Here the CDR3 DNA reads TGTGCCAGCAGCTCGGGACAAAGCTCTGGAAACACCATATATTTT.

The chain joins TRBV11-2 to TRBJ2-3; TRBD2 matches 9 bases. Germline-derived CDR1 and CDR2 are SGHAT and FQNNGV. V lost 4 bases and J lost 4; bases outside the gene matches: 9. This CDR3 has 16 residues. Written as DNA, the CDR3 is TGTGCCAGCAGCTCCCCTATGCGGGGGGGCCCAGATACGCAGTATTTT. Protein product: CASSSPMRGGPDTQYF.

This sequence joins TRBV4-2 and TRBJ2-3; TRBD2 might be the D (5 bases). V dropped 0 bases and J dropped 1 base, with 8 bases sitting between them. Germline-derived CDR1 and CDR2 are LGHNA and YNFKEQ. This CDR3 has 15 residues. The CDR3 DNA reads as TGTGCCAGCAGCCAAGACCTAGCAGGCACAGATACGCAGTATTTT. Residues: CASSQDLAGTDTQYF.

J is TRBJ2-5 and V is TRBV30, with TRBD2 matching over 7 bases. Germline values: CDR1 GTSNPN, CDR2 SVGIG (reference sequence). This CDR3 is built from 13 residues. The trim removed 7 bases at V and 2 bases at J, leaving 7 bases unmatched. CDR3 region: CAFRGLPQETQYF. For the CDR3, the DNA is TGTGCCTTTAGGGGACTACCGCAAGAGACCCAGTACTTC.

The CDR3 sequence is CASSPFGTGIWDGYTF. The CDR3 DNA reads as TGTGCCAGCAGTCCGTTTGGCACAGGGATATGGGATGGCTACACCTTC. The rearrangement uses TRBV27 and TRBJ1-2; weak D call: TRBD1 (6 bases). The CDR3 contains 16 residues. Trimming cost V 5 bases and J 6 bases, with 22 bases left between them. Germline CDR1 MNHEY, CDR2 SMNVEV (reference sequence).

This clone showed up just once. The chain carries TRBV5-4 and TRBJ1-1; TRBD1 agrees at 8 bases. The CDR3 is made up of 13 amino acids. J lost 6 bases, V lost 0 bases, and 1 base had no gene match. CDR1 is SGHNT and CDR2 is YYREEE in the germline V gene (reference sequence). The CDR3 spells CASSLDRGSEAFF. CDR3 DNA: TGTGCCAGCAGCTTGGACAGGGGGTCTGAAGCTTTCTTT.

V usage is TRBV27 and J usage is TRBJ2-1; 9 bases map to TRBD2. This CDR3 region has 14 residues. V was clipped by 5 bases and J by 2 bases; unmatched bases: 1. CDR1 and CDR2 from the germline V gene are MNHEY and SMNVEV (reference sequence). The CDR3 DNA reads as TGTGCCAGCAGTACTAGCGGGCCCTACAATGAGCAGTTCTTC. The encoded protein is CASSTSGPYNEQFF.

V is TRBV5-1 and J is TRBJ2-5; 10 nucleotides agree with TRBD2. The CDR3 contains 15 residues. Germline values: CDR1 SGHRS, CDR2 YFSETQ. V dropped 4 bases and J dropped 5; count of bases not matched to a gene: 8. The CDR3 coding sequence is TGCGCCAGCAGCCTCTCTAGCGGGGGTGGCGAGACCCAGTACTTC. As protein: CASSLSSGGGETQYF.

This sequence joins TRBV4-2 and TRBJ1-5, with D perhaps TRBD1 (6 bases). Between the trimmed V and J ends, which lost 1 base and 9 bases, there was a span of 13 bases. The germline gives CDR1 LGHNA, CDR2 YNFKEQ. The CDR3 is made up of 14 amino acids. The CDR3 reads CASSQGLRGRPQHF. Written as DNA, the CDR3 is TGTGCCAGCAGCCAAGGCCTAAGGGGGAGGCCCCAGCATTTT.